A selection of T cell receptor beta chains follows, all from one sample in a study of blood T cell repertoires in COVID-19. This table comes from immunoSEQ multiplex PCR, and its TCRdb copy is limited to in-frame clones, with some not included. The repertoire holds roughly 250,000 clones, about 86% seen once, with over 8% in the top ten. Specimen: peripheral blood. All receptors derive from a woman of 80 years or more with acute or convalescent COVID-19. Each CDR3 is given with its conserved first and last residue. A D gene is named only where the DNA matches it firmly. Size is omitted from some rows. Given values are once, few, many or a class for expanded clones.

clone_size	d_call	v_call	j_call	cdr3_aa	cdr3_nt
-	-	TRBV28	TRBJ2-7	CASSLLPGSYEQYF	TGTGCCAGCAGTTTATTGCCAGGTTCCTACGAGCAGTACTTC
-	-	TRBV9	TRBJ1-3	CASSVAPGRGEGNTIYF	TGTGCCAGCAGCGTGGCCCCGGGGAGGGGCGAAGGAAACACCATATATTTT
-	TRBD1	TRBV6-5	TRBJ2-7	CASTRNGQGYEQYF	TGTGCCAGCACCCGAAATGGACAGGGCTACGAGCAGTACTTC
-	-	TRBV6-6	TRBJ1-3	CASDLGGGGNTIYF	TGTGCCAGCGACCTGGGGGGGGGTGGAAACACCATATATTTT
-	TRBD2	TRBV10-3	TRBJ2-1	CAINSGGANEQFF	TGTGCCATCAACAGCGGGGGGGCCAATGAGCAGTTCTTC
-	-	TRBV30	TRBJ1-5	CAWSVTGRRQPQHF	TGTGCCTGGAGTGTAACAGGTCGGAGACAGCCCCAGCATTTT
-	-	TRBV11-2	TRBJ2-5	CASTPGGSRETQYF	TGTGCCAGCACCCCCGGAGGGAGTCGGGAGACCCAGTACTTC
-	TRBD1	TRBV15	TRBJ1-2	CATGSTGGGYTF	TGTGCCACAGGATCCACAGGGGGTGGCTACACCTTC
-	TRBD1	TRBV18	TRBJ1-3	CASSPTPGQHSGNTIYF	TGTGCCAGCTCACCAACACCGGGACAGCACTCTGGAAACACCATATATTTT
-	-	TRBV19	TRBJ1-5	CASSTRERQPQHF	TGTGCCAGTAGTACCAGGGAAAGGCAGCCCCAGCATTTT
-	TRBD1	TRBV18	TRBJ1-2	CASSPLDRGNYGYTF	TGTGCCAGCTCACCCCTGGACAGGGGAAACTATGGCTACACCTTC
-	-	TRBV24-1	TRBJ2-2	CATSADEGELFF	TGTGCCACCAGTGCTGATGAGGGGGAGCTGTTTTTT
-	-	TRBV3-1/TRBV3-2	TRBJ2-5	CASSLDRAMRQETQYF	TGTGCCAGCAGCCTGGACAGAGCCATGCGTCAAGAGACCCAGTACTTC
-	-	TRBV29-1	TRBJ2-7	CSVLDSYYEQYF	TGCAGCGTTCTGGACAGCTATTACGAGCAGTACTTC
-	-	TRBV6-6	TRBJ1-1	CASRRGEGESTEAFF	TGTGCCAGCAGAAGGGGGGAGGGGGAGAGCACTGAAGCTTTCTTT
-	-	TRBV5-4	TRBJ1-3	CASSSNGNTIYF	TGTGCCAGCAGCTCCAATGGAAACACCATATATTTT
-	TRBD1	TRBV18	TRBJ1-6	CASSPSRDRGGSPLHF	TGTGCCAGCTCACCCTCCCGGGACAGGGGTGGGTCACCCCTCCACTTT
-	TRBD1	TRBV6-5	TRBJ1-4	CASSYSRTGGEKLFF	TGTGCCAGCAGTTACTCCCGGACAGGGGGGGAAAAACTGTTTTTT
-	TRBD2	TRBV5-1	TRBJ2-3	CASSLPLAGVGTDTQYF	TGCGCCAGCAGCTTACCACTAGCGGGGGTCGGCACAGATACGCAGTATTTT
-	-	TRBV24-1	TRBJ2-1	CATSAGLYNEQFF	TGTGCCACCAGTGCAGGGCTCTACAATGAGCAGTTCTTC
-	TRBD1	TRBV2	TRBJ1-2	CASRDRGLPGYTF	TGTGCCAGCAGGGACAGGGGACTGCCTGGCTACACCTTC
-	-	TRBV11-2	TRBJ2-5	CASSLDAGNQETQYF	TGTGCCAGCAGCTTAGATGCGGGGAACCAAGAGACCCAGTACTTC
-	-	TRBV12-5	TRBJ2-4	CASASSGAGNIQYF	TGTGCTAGTGCCTCCTCAGGGGCAGGGAACATTCAGTACTTC
-	-	TRBV7-9	TRBJ2-1	CASSLVSAGEQFF	TGTGCCAGCAGCTTAGTTTCGGCGGGGGAGCAGTTCTTC
once	TRBD1	TRBV7-6	TRBJ1-1	CASSGGQGGYTEAFF	TGTGCCAGCAGCGGGGGACAGGGGGGGTACACTGAAGCTTTCTTT
-	-	TRBV15	TRBJ1-5	CATSADSIAKYSNQPQHF	TGTGCCACCAGCGCGGACAGTATAGCAAAATATAGCAATCAGCCCCAGCATTTT
-	TRBD1	TRBV7-8	TRBJ2-2	CASSLAGQPSTGELFF	TGTGCCAGCAGCTTAGCGGGACAGCCCTCCACCGGGGAGCTGTTTTTT
few	TRBD1	TRBV7-9	TRBJ1-1	CASSISGQGKNTEAFF	TGTGCCAGCAGCATTAGTGGACAGGGAAAGAACACTGAAGCTTTCTTT
-	-	TRBV27	TRBJ2-7	CASSLEGPYRALARYEQYF	TGTGCCAGCAGTTTAGAGGGCCCTTACAGGGCTTTAGCCCGCTACGAGCAGTACTTC
few	TRBD2	TRBV11-2	TRBJ2-3	CASRFSGGVPDTQYF	TGTGCCAGCAGATTTAGCGGGGGAGTTCCAGATACGCAGTATTTT
-	TRBD2	TRBV5-1	TRBJ2-5	CASSFGLAGGPASETQYF	TGCGCCAGCAGCTTCGGACTAGCGGGGGGGCCAGCGTCAGAGACCCAGTACTTC
-	TRBD1	TRBV24-1	TRBJ2-2	CATRGQGASGELFF	TGTGCCACCAGGGGACAGGGGGCAAGCGGGGAGCTGTTTTTT
-	-	TRBV5-8	TRBJ2-1	CASSLAIRDSQAPYNEQFF	TGTGCCAGCAGCTTGGCAATCCGGGACTCCCAAGCCCCCTACAATGAGCAGTTCTTC